This entry lists 4 T cell receptor beta chains sequenced from one sample in a study of blood T cell repertoires in COVID-19. The protocol was immunoSEQ multiplex PCR, while the TCRdb copy is restricted to in-frame clones and leaves out a portion. The sample shows 120,000 to 150,000 clones, around four fifths of them seen only once. Sequencing was done on a sample of peripheral blood. These receptors all stem from a woman between 40 and 50 years old with active or convalescent COVID-19.

This chain connects TRBV6-1 to TRBJ2-3, with 11 positions matching TRBD1. Germline V gives CDR1 MNHNS, CDR2 SASEGT. Trimming cost V 1 base and J 4 bases; bases outside gene matches: 1. CDR3 length: 15 amino acids. CDR3: CASSEGTGGPDTQYF. CDR3 in DNA: TGTGCCAGCAGTGAAGGGACAGGGGGCCCAGATACGCAGTATTTT.

This clone was seen only once. This chain uses TRBV30 with TRBJ2-5, with 7 bases matching TRBD1. The V gene's germline CDR1 is GTSNPN and CDR2 SVGIG (reference sequence). The CDR3 spans 11 residues. The trim removed 4 bases at V and 4 bases at J, leaving 0 bases unmatched. The CDR3 nucleotides are TGTGCCTGGAACAGGGGAGAGACCCAGTACTTC. It yields the protein CAWNRGETQYF.

The chain employs TRBV14 and TRBJ2-6; 9 bases map to TRBD1. Germline loops: CDR1 SGHDN, CDR2 FVKESK. This CDR3 has 15 amino acids. Trimming took 4 bases from V and 12 from J; bases not matched to a gene: 10. DNA of the CDR3: TGTGCCAGCAGCCCTCGGACAGGGGTAGCGTCCGTCCTGACTTTC. This translates into CASSPRTGVASVLTF.

CDR3: CASSYPGNEQFF. The CDR3 DNA follows: TGCGCCAGCAGTTATCCAGGGAATGAGCAGTTCTTC. V is TRBV5-1 and J is TRBJ2-1; TRBD1 might be the D (5 bases). The CDR3 is 12 amino acids. The V end lost 5 bases, the J end lost 7 bases, and 10 bases lay between the germline ends. From germline, CDR1 is SGHRS and CDR2 YFSETQ.